This section outlines one TCR beta chain sequence together with its context. The V end was cut by 1 base, the J end by 7 bases, with 13 bases between. Germline CDR1 and CDR2: SQVTM and ANQGSEA. CDR3 size: 13 residues. cDNA synthesis used the whole RNA isolate, giving expressed TCRB sequences. Profiled with immunoSEQ multiplex PCR; TCRdb holds only in-frame clones, not every one. This sample has about 240,000 clones; 25% to 30% occur once, and the top ten carry 4%. The authors sorted CD4+ naive, central memory, regulatory and stem cell-like memory cells via CD45RO/CCR7/CD25/CD127/CD95/CD27. The data were obtained in a study of beta chain features in type 1 diabetes.

The rearrangement joins TRBV29-1 to TRBJ2-5, with D hard to call. The specimen sequenced was central memory CD4+ T cells from blood. The clonotype originates from a man aged 30 to 39 in good health. The CDR3 is CSVEVGRMGTQYF. In nucleotides, the CDR3 is TGCAGCGTTGAAGTGGGCAGGATGGGGACCCAGTACTTC.